These 6 T cell receptor beta chains came from one sample sequenced in a study of OX40 agonist ivuxolimab in advanced cancers. Using immunoSEQ multiplex PCR, the repertoire was profiled, and TCRdb retains in-frame clones only, with some absent. The sample shows about 41,000 clones, about 82% of them seen only once. The sample consisted of CD4+ or CD8+ T cells sorted from blood, taken in a trial of the OX40 agonist ivuxolimab. Source of these receptors: an adult with an advanced solid tumor such as melanoma, head and neck, liver or kidney cancer.

The chain uses TRBV5-6 and TRBJ2-7; possibly TRBD1 or TRBD2 for D (5 bases each). This CDR3 contains 15 residues. The V gene lost 3 bases and the J gene lost 3 bases, with 16 bases spanning the gap. Germline values: CDR1 SGHDT, CDR2 YYEEEE. CDR3 sequence reads: CASSYTGTPYYEQYF. The CDR3 DNA sequence: TGTGCCAGCAGCTATACCGGGACCCCATACTACGAGCAGTACTTC.

This chain uses TRBV5-4 with TRBJ1-1, with D maybe TRBD1 (5 bases). Germline V lookup: CDR1 SGHNT, CDR2 YYREEE (reference sequence). CDR3 size: 15 residues. V lost 1 base to trimming and J lost 4 bases, with 14 bases between them. The CDR3 reads CASSLSVSGSTEAFF. CDR3 bases: TGTGCCAGCAGCTTGAGTGTATCAGGGTCCACTGAAGCTTTCTTT. Based on the CDR3 plus reference TRBV5-4 and TRBJ1-1, the full variable domain is ETGVTQSPTHLIKTRGQQVTLRCSSQSGHNTVSWYQQALGQGPQFIFQYYREEENGRGNFPPRFSGLQFPNYSSELNVNALELDDSALYLCASSLSVSGSTEAFFGQGTRLTVV.

The rearrangement uses TRBV10-3 and TRBJ1-3; 9 bases are a match to TRBD1. CDR3 size: 14 residues. Germline CDR1 and CDR2: ENHRY and SYGVKD. V was clipped by 7 bases and J by 3 bases; unmatched bases: 4. The CDR3 DNA reads TGTGCCATCACCCCGGGACAGGGTGGAAACACCATATATTTT. Amino acids: CAITPGQGGNTIYF.

The genes are TRBV19 and TRBJ2-1, with D possibly matching TRBD2 (6 bases). The length of the CDR3 is 14 residues. V lost 4 bases to trimming and J lost 7 bases, with 14 bases between them. Germline CDR1 LNHDA, CDR2 SQIVND (reference sequence). CDR3 sequence: CASSKDYMINEQFF. The CDR3 bases are TGTGCCAGTAGTAAGGACTACATGATAAATGAGCAGTTCTTC.

The chain recombines TRBV9 with TRBJ2-7; D may be TRBD2 (6 bases). CDR3 length: 15 amino acids. The V gene's germline CDR1 is SGDLS and CDR2 YYNGEE. Trimming left V 0 bases short and J 1 base short, with 11 bases between. In DNA form, the CDR3 reads TGTGCCAGCAGCGTAGGTCGGGAGCTTTCCTACGAGCAGTACTTC. Protein sequence: CASSVGRELSYEQYF.

This clone is a singleton in its sample. This chain uses TRBV19 with TRBJ1-5, with D possibly being TRBD1 (6 bases). Germline assignment: CDR1 LNHDA and CDR2 SQIVND (reference sequence). The CDR3 has 14 amino acids. V was trimmed by 2 bases and J by 7 bases, leaving 12 bases between them. CDR3 loop: CASSISQGPQPQHF. The CDR3 DNA sequence: TGTGCCAGTAGTATATCACAGGGCCCCCAGCCCCAGCATTTT.